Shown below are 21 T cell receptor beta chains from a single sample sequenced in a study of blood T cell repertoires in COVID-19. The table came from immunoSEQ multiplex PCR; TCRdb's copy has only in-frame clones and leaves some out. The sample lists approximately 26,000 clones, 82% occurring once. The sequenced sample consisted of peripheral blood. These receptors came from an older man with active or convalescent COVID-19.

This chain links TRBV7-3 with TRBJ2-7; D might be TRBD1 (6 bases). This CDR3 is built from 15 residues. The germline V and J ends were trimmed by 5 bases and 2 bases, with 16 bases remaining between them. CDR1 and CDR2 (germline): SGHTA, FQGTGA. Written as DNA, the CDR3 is TGTGCCAGCAGCACACAGCCGGGACAAACCTACGAGCAGTACTTC. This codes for CASSTQPGQTYEQYF.

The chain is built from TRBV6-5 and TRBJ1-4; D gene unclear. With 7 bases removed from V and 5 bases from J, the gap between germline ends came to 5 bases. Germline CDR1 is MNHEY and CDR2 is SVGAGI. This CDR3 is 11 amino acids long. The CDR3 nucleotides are TGTGCCAGCACCCCGAATGAAAAACTGTTTTTT. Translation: CASTPNEKLFF.

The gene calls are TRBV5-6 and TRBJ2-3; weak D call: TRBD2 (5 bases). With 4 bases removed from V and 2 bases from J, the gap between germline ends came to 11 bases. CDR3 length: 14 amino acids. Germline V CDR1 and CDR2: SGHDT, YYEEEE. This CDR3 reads CASSGLWPTDTQYF. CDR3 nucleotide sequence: TGTGCCAGCAGCGGACTGTGGCCCACAGATACGCAGTATTTT.

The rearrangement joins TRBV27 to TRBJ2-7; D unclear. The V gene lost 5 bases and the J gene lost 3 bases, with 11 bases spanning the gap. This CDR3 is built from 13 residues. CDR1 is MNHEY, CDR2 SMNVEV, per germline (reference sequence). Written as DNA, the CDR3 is TGTGCCAGCAGTCCCCAGACTGGCTACGAGCAGTACTTC. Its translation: CASSPQTGYEQYF.

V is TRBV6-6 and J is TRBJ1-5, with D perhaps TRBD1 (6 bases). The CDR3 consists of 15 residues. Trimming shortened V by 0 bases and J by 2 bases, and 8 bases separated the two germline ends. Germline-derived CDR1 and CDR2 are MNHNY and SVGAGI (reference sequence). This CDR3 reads CASSYSPGGNQPQHF. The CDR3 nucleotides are TGTGCCAGCAGTTACTCGCCAGGGGGCAATCAGCCCCAGCATTTT.

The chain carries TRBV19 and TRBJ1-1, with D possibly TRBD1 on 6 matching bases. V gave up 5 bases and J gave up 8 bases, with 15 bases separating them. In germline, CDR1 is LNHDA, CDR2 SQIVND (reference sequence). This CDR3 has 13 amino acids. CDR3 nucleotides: TGTGCCAGTAGTCCGCGGGGGGCTCGGGAAGCTTTCTTT. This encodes CASSPRGAREAFF.

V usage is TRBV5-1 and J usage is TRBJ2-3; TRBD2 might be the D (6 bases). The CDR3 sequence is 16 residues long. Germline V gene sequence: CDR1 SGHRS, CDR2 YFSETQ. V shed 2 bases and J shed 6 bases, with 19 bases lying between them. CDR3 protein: CASSFSPGLIFDTQYF. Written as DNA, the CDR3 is TGCGCCAGCAGCTTCTCGCCGGGACTCATTTTTGATACGCAGTATTTT.

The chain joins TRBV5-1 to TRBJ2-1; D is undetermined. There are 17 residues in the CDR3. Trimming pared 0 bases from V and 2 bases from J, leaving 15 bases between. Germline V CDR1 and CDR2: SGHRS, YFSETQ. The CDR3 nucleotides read TGCGCCAGCAGCTTGGTATCGAACCCACTGGCCTACAATGAGCAGTTCTTC. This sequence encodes CASSLVSNPLAYNEQFF.

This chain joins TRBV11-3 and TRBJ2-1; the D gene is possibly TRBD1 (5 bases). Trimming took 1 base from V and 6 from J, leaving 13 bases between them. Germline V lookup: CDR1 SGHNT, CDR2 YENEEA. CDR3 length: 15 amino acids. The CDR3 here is CASSLGPGRVNEQFF. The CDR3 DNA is TGTGCCAGCAGCTTAGGGCCAGGCAGGGTCAATGAGCAGTTCTTC.

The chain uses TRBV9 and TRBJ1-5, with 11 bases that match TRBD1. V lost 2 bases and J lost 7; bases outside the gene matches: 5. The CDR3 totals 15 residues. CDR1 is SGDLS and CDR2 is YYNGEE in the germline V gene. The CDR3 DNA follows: TGTGCCAGCAGCGTCGGACAGGGGGCCGGGCAGCCCCAGCATTTT. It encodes CASSVGQGAGQPQHF.

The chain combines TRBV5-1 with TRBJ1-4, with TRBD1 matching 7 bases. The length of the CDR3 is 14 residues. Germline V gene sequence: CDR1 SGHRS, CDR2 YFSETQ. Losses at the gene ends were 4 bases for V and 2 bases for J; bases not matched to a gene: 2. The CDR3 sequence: CASSLQGTNEKLFF. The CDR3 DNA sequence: TGCGCCAGCAGCCTACAGGGGACTAATGAAAAACTGTTTTTT. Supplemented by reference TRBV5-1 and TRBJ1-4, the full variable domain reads KAGVTQTPRYLIKTRGQQVTLSCSPISGHRSVSWYQQTPGQGLQFLFEYFSETQRNKGNFPGRFSGRQFSNSRSEMNVSTLELGDSALYLCASSLQGTNEKLFFGSGTQLSVL.

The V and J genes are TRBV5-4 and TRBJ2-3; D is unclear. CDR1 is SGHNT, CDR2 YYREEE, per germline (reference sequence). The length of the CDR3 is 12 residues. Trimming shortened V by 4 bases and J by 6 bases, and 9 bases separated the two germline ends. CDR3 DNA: TGTGCCAGCAGCCACGTCGGGGATACGCAGTATTTT. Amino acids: CASSHVGDTQYF.

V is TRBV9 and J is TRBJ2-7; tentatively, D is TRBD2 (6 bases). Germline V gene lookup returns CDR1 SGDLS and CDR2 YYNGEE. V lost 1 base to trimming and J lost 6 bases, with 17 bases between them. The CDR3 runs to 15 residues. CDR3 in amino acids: CASSVSPSGPVEQYF. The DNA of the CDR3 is TGTGCCAGCAGCGTAAGCCCAAGCGGGCCTGTCGAGCAGTACTTC.

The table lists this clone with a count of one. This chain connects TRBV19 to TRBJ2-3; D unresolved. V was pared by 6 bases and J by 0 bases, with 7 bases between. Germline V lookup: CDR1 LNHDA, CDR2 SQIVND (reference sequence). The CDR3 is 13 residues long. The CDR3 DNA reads TGTGCCAGTAGAGCTCTTAGCACAGATACGCAGTATTTT. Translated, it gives CASRALSTDTQYF.

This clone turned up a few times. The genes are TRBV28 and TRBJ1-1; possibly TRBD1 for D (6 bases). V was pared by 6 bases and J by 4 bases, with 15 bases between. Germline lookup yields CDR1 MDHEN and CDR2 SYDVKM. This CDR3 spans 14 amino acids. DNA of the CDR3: TGTGCCAGCAGGGGAGGGGGTGGTGCCACTGAAGCTTTCTTT. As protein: CASRGGGGATEAFF.

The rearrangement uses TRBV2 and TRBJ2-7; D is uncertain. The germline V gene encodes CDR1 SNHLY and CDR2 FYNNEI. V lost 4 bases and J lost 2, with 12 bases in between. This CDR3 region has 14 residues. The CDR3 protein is CASSGDPAAYEQYF. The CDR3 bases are TGTGCCAGCAGTGGTGACCCGGCGGCCTACGAGCAGTACTTC.

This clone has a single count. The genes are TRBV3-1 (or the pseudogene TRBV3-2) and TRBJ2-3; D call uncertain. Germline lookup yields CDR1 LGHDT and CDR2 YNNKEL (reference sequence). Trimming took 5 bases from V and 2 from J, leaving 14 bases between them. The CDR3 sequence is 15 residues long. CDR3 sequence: CASSGGFDFTDTQYF. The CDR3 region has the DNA TGTGCCAGCAGCGGTGGCTTCGACTTCACAGATACGCAGTATTTT.

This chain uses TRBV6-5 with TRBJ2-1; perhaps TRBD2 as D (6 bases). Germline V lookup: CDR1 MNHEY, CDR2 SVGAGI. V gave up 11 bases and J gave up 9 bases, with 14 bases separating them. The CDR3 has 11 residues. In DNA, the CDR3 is TGTGCCGCCCACCGGCGGGGTGAGCAGTTCTTC. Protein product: CAAHRRGEQFF.

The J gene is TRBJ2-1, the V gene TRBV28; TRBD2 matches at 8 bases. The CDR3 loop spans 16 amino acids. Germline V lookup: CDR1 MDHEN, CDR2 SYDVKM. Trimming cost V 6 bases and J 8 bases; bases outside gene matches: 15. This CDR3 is CASSSLLAVTRDEQFF. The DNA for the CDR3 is TGTGCCAGCAGCTCCTTACTAGCGGTCACCAGGGATGAGCAGTTCTTC.

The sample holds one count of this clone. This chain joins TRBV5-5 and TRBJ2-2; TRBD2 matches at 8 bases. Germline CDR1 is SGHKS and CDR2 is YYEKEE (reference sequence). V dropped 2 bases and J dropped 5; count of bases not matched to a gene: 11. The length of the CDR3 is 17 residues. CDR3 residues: CASSLSMAGGGTGELFF. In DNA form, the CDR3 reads TGTGCCAGCAGCTTATCTATGGCGGGAGGTGGGACCGGGGAGCTGTTTTTT.

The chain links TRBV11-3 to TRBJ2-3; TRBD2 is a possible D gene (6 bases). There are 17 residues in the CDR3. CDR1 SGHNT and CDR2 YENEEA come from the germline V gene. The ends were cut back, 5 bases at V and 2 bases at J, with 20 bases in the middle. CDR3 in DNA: TGTGCCAGCAGCCTCGAATCGGGCGCGGGGCCCACAGATACGCAGTATTTT. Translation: CASSLESGAGPTDTQYF.